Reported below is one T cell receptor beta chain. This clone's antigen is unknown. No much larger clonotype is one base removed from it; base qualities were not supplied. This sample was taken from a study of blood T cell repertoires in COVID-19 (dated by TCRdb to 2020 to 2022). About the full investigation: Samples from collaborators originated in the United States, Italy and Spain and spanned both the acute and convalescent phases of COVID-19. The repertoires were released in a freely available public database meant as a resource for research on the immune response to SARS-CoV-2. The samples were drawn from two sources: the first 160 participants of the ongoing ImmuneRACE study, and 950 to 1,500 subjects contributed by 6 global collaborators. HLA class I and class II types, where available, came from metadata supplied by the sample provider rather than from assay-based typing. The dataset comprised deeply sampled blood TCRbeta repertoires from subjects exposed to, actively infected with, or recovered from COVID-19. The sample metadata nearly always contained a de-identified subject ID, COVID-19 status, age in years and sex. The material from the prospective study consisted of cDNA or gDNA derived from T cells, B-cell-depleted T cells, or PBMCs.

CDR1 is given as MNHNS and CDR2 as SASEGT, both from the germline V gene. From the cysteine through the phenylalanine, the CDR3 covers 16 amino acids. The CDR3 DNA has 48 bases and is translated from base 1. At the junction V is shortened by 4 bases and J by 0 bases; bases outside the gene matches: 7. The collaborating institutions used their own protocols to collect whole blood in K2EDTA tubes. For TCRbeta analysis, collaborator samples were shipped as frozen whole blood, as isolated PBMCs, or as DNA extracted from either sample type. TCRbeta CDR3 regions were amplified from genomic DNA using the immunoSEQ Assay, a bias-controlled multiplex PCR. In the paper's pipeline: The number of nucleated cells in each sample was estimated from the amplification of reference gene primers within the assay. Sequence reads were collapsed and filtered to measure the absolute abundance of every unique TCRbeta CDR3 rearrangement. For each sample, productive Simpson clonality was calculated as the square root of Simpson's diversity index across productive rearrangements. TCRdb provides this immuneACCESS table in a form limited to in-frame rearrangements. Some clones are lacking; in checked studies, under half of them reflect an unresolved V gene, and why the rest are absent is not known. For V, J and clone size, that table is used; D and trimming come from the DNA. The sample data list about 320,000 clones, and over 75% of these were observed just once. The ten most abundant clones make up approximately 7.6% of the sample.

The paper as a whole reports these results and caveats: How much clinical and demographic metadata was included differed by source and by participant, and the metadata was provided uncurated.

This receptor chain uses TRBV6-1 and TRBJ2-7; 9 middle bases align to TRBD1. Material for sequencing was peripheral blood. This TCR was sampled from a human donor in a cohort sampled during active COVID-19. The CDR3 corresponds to CASSGRDRVGSYEQYF. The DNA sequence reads TGTGCCAGCAGTGGCCGGGACAGGGTCGGCTCCTACGAGCAGTACTTC.